This passage covers 29 T cell receptor beta chains from one sample sequenced in a study of molecular identifiers for immune sequencing clone quantification. TCRdb used MiXCR to reprocess the PCR reads, holding one entry per CDR3 protein. The table has more than 300,000 distinct CDR3 sequences, about 21% seen once. What was sequenced was naive CD8+ T cells from blood, with Jurkat cell RNA spiked in. Subset reported: FACS-sorted CD8+CD4-CCR7+CD45RA+ naive T cells. The source of these receptors is a human donor in good health. Some libraries in this study had Jurkat cell RNA spiked in.

This clonotype was detected ten times or more. The V gene is TRBV29-1, the J gene TRBJ1-1, with D possibly being TRBD1 (6 bases). Trimming left V 7 bases short and J 0 bases short, with 9 bases between. Germline V gene data show CDR1 as SQVTM and CDR2 as ANQGSEA. The CDR3 extends over 12 amino acids. CDR3 protein: CSGTGMNTEAFF. The CDR3 coding sequence is TGCAGCGGAACAGGGATGAACACTGAAGCTTTCTTT.

This clonotype has a handful of counts. V and J are TRBV12-5 and TRBJ2-5, with D maybe TRBD2 (6 bases). CDR3 length: 13 amino acids. Trimming shortened V by 5 bases and J by 2 bases, and 9 bases separated the two germline ends. Germline CDR1 LGHNT, CDR2 FRNRAP. CDR3 in amino acids: CASGPGRQETQYF. CDR3 bases: TGTGCTAGTGGTCCAGGGAGGCAAGAGACCCAGTACTTC.

Comments on this clonotype: This may be a read error, as it is one base from a much larger clone. The chain joins TRBV6-5 to TRBJ2-3; D ambiguous. CDR1 MNHEY and CDR2 SVGAGI come from the germline V gene. The CDR3 spans 16 residues. Trimming removed 0 bases at V and 1 base at J, with 11 bases between. In nucleotides, the CDR3 is TGTGCCAGCAGTTACTCTGCCAGTGGAGGCACAGATACGCAGTATTTT. This translates into CASSYSASGGTDTQYF.

In its sample, this clonotype was seen many times. This rearrangement joins TRBV20-1 to TRBJ2-3; D tentatively reads TRBD1 or TRBD2 (5 bases each). The ends were cut back, 5 bases at V and 1 base at J, with 13 bases in the middle. The CDR3 is 14 residues long. The germline gives CDR1 DFQATT, CDR2 SNEGSKA (reference sequence). The CDR3 protein is CSAHQGDGTDTQYF. CDR3 in DNA: TGCAGTGCTCACCAGGGAGACGGCACAGATACGCAGTATTTT.

This clonotype was seen ten or more times. The chain uses TRBV19 and TRBJ1-1; D might be TRBD1 (5 bases). V was clipped by 11 bases and J by 0 bases, with 13 bases between them. This CDR3 has 13 residues. From germline, CDR1 is LNHDA and CDR2 SQIVND (reference sequence). The CDR3 loop reads CASRGDLNTEAFF. CDR3 DNA: TGTGCCTCGCGGGGGGATCTGAACACTGAAGCTTTCTTT.

At least ten counts were recorded for this clonotype. The chain recombines TRBV19 with TRBJ2-3, with unresolved D. Per the germline V gene, CDR1 is LNHDA and CDR2 is SQIVND (reference sequence). The CDR3 contains 13 residues. V was cut by 2 bases and J by 1 base, with 4 bases left in between. This CDR3 reads CASSILGTDTQYF. The CDR3 DNA sequence: TGTGCCAGTAGTATATTGGGCACAGATACGCAGTATTTT.

This clonotype was observed at least ten times. The chain recombines TRBV7-9 with TRBJ2-5; 8 bases are shared with TRBD2. V shed 5 bases, J shed 3 bases, and the junction held 11 bases outside the gene matches. Per the germline V gene, CDR1 is SEHNR and CDR2 is FQNEAQ (reference sequence). The CDR3 contains 16 residues. The CDR3 sequence is CASSPPVVSGEETQYF. CDR3 bases: TGTGCCAGCAGCCCCCCCGTCGTTAGCGGGGAAGAGACCCAGTACTTC.

This clonotype was seen ten or more times. The genes are TRBV7-9 and TRBJ2-3, with 9 bases identical to TRBD2. CDR3 length: 15 amino acids. The germline V gene encodes CDR1 SEHNR and CDR2 FQNEAQ (reference sequence). Trimming removed 5 bases from V and 0 bases from J; junction bases left unmatched: 3. The CDR3 DNA sequence: TGTGCCAGCAGCAACGGACTAGCGAGCACAGATACGCAGTATTTT. It is translated as CASSNGLASTDTQYF. Based on the CDR3 plus reference TRBV7-9 and TRBJ2-3, the full variable domain is DTGVSQNPRHKITKRGQNVTFRCDPISEHNRLYWYRQTLGQGPEFLTYFQNEAQLEKSRLLSDRFSAERPKGSFSTLEIQRTEQGDSAMYLCASSNGLASTDTQYFGPGTRLTVL.

This clonotype was seen repeatedly, ten times or more. The chain recombines TRBV4-1 with TRBJ1-1; D is perhaps TRBD1 (5 bases). V dropped 0 bases and J dropped 0 bases, with 14 bases sitting between them. CDR3 length: 17 residues. CDR1 and CDR2 (germline): MGHRA, YSYEKL. The DNA for the CDR3 is TGCGCCAGCAGCCAAGATCAGGCAGGGCTGATGAACACTGAAGCTTTCTTT. It specifies CASSQDQAGLMNTEAFF.

This clonotype has only a few counts. The V and J genes are TRBV2 and TRBJ2-3; 10 positions match TRBD2. V gave up 6 bases and J gave up 4 bases; unmatched junction bases: 10. Germline V lookup: CDR1 SNHLY, CDR2 FYNNEI. The CDR3 is 16 amino acids. The CDR3 coding sequence is TGTGCCAGCAGCATAGCGGGGGGCCCCTCGGCAGATACGCAGTATTTT. Encoded protein: CASSIAGGPSADTQYF.

With respect to this clonotype: This clone may be a read error of a much larger clone one base away. The V call is TRBV12-3 or TRBV12-4, the J call TRBJ2-2; tentatively, D is TRBD1 or TRBD2 (5 bases each). The CDR3 loop spans 14 amino acids. The CDR3 coding sequence is TGTGCCAGCAGGGGGACCTTAGGGCCCGGGGAGCTGCTTTTT. It yields the protein CASRGTLGPGELLF.

This chain joins TRBV2 and TRBJ2-4; a possible D gene is TRBD2 (5 bases). The CDR3 runs 16 residues. V was cut by 3 bases and J by 0 bases, with 12 bases left in between. Germline values: CDR1 SNHLY, CDR2 FYNNEI. The CDR3 reads CASSDTGGLAKNIQYF. For the CDR3, the DNA is TGTGCCAGCAGTGATACTGGAGGCCTAGCCAAAAACATTCAGTACTTC.

As concerns this clonotype: This may come from a read error, since a much larger clone is one base off. Because the CDR3 is missing its conserved closing phenylalanine or tryptophan, this is likely a read error. The chain uses TRBV20-1 and TRBJ1-3; 9 bases map to TRBD1. V lost 1 base and J lost 4; bases outside the gene matches: 2. This CDR3 has 14 amino acids. The V gene's germline CDR1 is DFQATT and CDR2 SNEGSKA (reference sequence). The CDR3 coding sequence is TGCAGTGCTAGAGGGACAGGGGTCGGAAACACCATATATCTT. Encoded protein: CSARGTGVGNTIYL.

The sample holds many counts of this clonotype. The chain recombines TRBV4-1 with TRBJ2-7, with TRBD1 identical over 8 bases. Germline V gene lookup returns CDR1 MGHRA and CDR2 YSYEKL. The CDR3 length is 14 residues. Unmatched junction bases numbered 6, after V lost 3 bases and J lost 5 bases. The CDR3, as DNA: TGCGCCAGCAGCCACAAGGACAGGGTAGACGAGCAGTACTTC. Protein: CASSHKDRVDEQYF.

The chain joins TRBV5-1 to TRBJ2-3; TRBD2 is a possible D gene (5 bases). With 0 bases removed from V and 2 bases from J, the gap between germline ends came to 13 bases. This CDR3 has 16 amino acids. The V gene's germline CDR1 is SGHRS and CDR2 YFSETQ. The CDR3 DNA reads as TGCGCCAGCAGCTTGGACGTTGGAGGCGACACAGATACGCAGTATTTT. It yields the protein CASSLDVGGDTDTQYF.

This clonotype has at least ten counts. The chain carries TRBV4-1 and TRBJ1-5; D possibly corresponds to TRBD1 (5 bases). V lost 4 bases and J 9 bases, leaving 22 bases between the germline ends. The CDR3 runs to 16 residues. CDR1 and CDR2 from the germline V gene are MGHRA and YSYEKL. CDR3 nucleotides: TGCGCCAGCAGCCGACTCCTCGACAGAGCCTTATCGCCCCAGCATTTT. Its translation: CASSRLLDRALSPQHF.

This clonotype was observed a handful of times. The chain is built from TRBV27 and TRBJ1-5, with D tentatively TRBD1 (5 bases). V shed 0 bases and J shed 4 bases, with 10 bases lying between them. The CDR3 covers 15 residues. Germline V gives CDR1 MNHEY, CDR2 SMNVEV (reference sequence). The CDR3 spells CASSLSQGENQPQHF. For the CDR3, the DNA is TGTGCCAGCAGTTTATCCCAAGGGGAGAATCAGCCCCAGCATTTT.

The gene calls are TRBV4-1 and TRBJ2-3, with 9 nucleotides matching TRBD2. The CDR3 is 16 residues long. Per the germline V gene, CDR1 is MGHRA and CDR2 is YSYEKL. After removal of 0 bases from V and 2 bases from J, the junction contained 3 bases not matched to a gene. The CDR3 region is CASSQDPSGITDTQYF. CDR3 DNA sequence: TGCGCCAGCAGCCAAGATCCTAGCGGGATCACAGATACGCAGTATTTT.

This clonotype was picked up a small number of times. This sequence joins TRBV28 and TRBJ2-1; TRBD2 might be the D (5 bases). The germline gives CDR1 MDHEN, CDR2 SYDVKM. The V gene lost 1 base and the J gene lost 8 bases, with 12 bases spanning the gap. The CDR3 has 14 residues. CDR3 nucleotide sequence: TGTGCCAGCAGTTTATCCTCAACCGGGGATGAGCAGTTCTTC. This encodes CASSLSSTGDEQFF.

The table lists this clonotype with many counts. V is TRBV4-2 and J is TRBJ2-1; 8 nucleotides align to TRBD1. The V gene's germline CDR1 is LGHNA and CDR2 YNFKEQ. The CDR3 spans 17 residues. V lost 2 bases and J lost 4; bases outside the gene matches: 10. The CDR3 region is CASSQLERQGRYNEQFF. Here the CDR3 DNA reads TGTGCCAGCAGCCAATTGGAGAGACAGGGGCGGTACAATGAGCAGTTCTTC.

A remark on this clonotype: This may stem from a read error, because a much larger clone lies one nucleotide away. This chain connects TRBV5-4 to TRBJ2-5, with a tentative D call TRBD1 (6 bases). The CDR3 has 12 residues. Germline CDR1 and CDR2: SGHNT and YYREEE (reference sequence). CDR3 sequence (DNA): TGTGCCAGCAGCTTGGAGGACAGCCCCGCGGAATTC. Translating it yields CASSLEDSPAEF. Looking up the rest from reference TRBV5-4 and TRBJ2-5 gives the full variable domain: ETGVTQSPTHLIKTRGQQVTLRCSSQSGHNTVSWYQQALGQGPQFIFQYYREEENGRGNFPPRFSGLQFPNYSSELNVNALELDDSALYLCASSLEDSPAEFGPGTRLLVL.

Comments on this clonotype: A much larger clone lies one base from this, so it may be a read error. The CDR3 carries no conserved terminal phenylalanine or tryptophan, so it likely arises from a read error. This chain uses TRBV12-3 or TRBV12-4 with TRBJ1-2, with TRBD1 as a possible D gene (6 bases). The CDR3 totals 15 residues. The V end was cut by 7 bases, the J end by 3 bases, with 18 bases between. The CDR3 spells CASTQIQGVHYGYTL. The CDR3 coding sequence is TGTGCCAGCACCCAAATACAGGGCGTCCACTATGGCTACACCTTA.

Details on this clonotype: A much larger clone is a single base away; this may be a read error. The CDR3 coding sequence is TGTGCCAGCAGCTTAGATCATGGGACAGGGCCATACACAGATACGCAGTATTTT. It is translated as CASSLDHGTGPYTDTQYF. The chain carries TRBV11-2 and TRBJ2-3, with 9 bases identical to TRBD1. J gave up 2 bases and V 0 bases, and 9 bases lay outside the gene matches. The CDR3 length is 18 residues. Germline V gene data show CDR1 as SGHAT and CDR2 as FQNNGV.

The chain has TRBV28 and TRBJ2-7; D remains unclear. This CDR3 region has 13 residues. CDR1 and CDR2 (germline): MDHEN, SYDVKM. V was shortened by 3 bases and J by 6 bases, with 12 bases between the two germline ends. The CDR3: CASSFRQYVEQYF. DNA for the CDR3: TGTGCCAGCAGTTTTCGGCAGTATGTCGAGCAGTACTTC.

Many counts were recorded for this clonotype. The chain couples TRBV4-3 to TRBJ2-1; 9 positions agree with TRBD2. Germline-derived CDR1 and CDR2 are LGHNA and YSLEER. The length of the CDR3 is 17 residues. V was pared by 2 bases and J by 4 bases, with 9 bases of the junction left unmatched. In nucleotides, the CDR3 is TGCGCCAGCAGCCAAAGTGAGGGGCTAGCGGGATACAATGAGCAGTTCTTC. It is translated as CASSQSEGLAGYNEQFF.

This clonotype was observed at least ten times. The V gene is TRBV2, the J gene TRBJ2-7, with 7 nucleotides matching TRBD1. V shed 6 bases, J shed 6 bases, and the junction held 2 bases outside the gene matches. Germline CDR1 and CDR2: SNHLY and FYNNEI. CDR3 length: 11 residues. The CDR3, as DNA: TGTGCCAGCAGCACAGGGGCCGAGCAGTACTTC. Encoded protein: CASSTGAEQYF.

The sample holds many counts of this clonotype. The chain couples TRBV7-9 to TRBJ2-7, with D uncertain. The V and J ends lost 3 bases and 4 bases respectively, with 13 bases between them. Germline V gene lookup returns CDR1 SEHNR and CDR2 FQNEAQ (reference sequence). CDR3 length: 14 residues. The DNA of the CDR3 is TGTGCCAGCAGCTTCCCAGAAGGGCCATACGAGCAGTACTTC. Its protein is CASSFPEGPYEQYF.

This clonotype occurred many times. This sequence joins TRBV7-6 and TRBJ2-7; D perhaps matches TRBD1 (5 bases). V lost 1 base and J lost 5, with 12 bases in between. CDR3 length: 14 amino acids. Germline CDR1 and CDR2: SGHVS and FNYEAQ. CDR3 DNA sequence: TGTGCCAGCAGCTTAGAGGCAGGGCAGGACGAGCAGTACTTC. Amino acid sequence: CASSLEAGQDEQYF.

The genes are TRBV4-1 and TRBJ1-5; D is unclear. CDR3 length: 13 residues. V was clipped by 0 bases and J by 7 bases, with 7 bases between them. Germline values: CDR1 MGHRA, CDR2 YSYEKL. The chain's CDR3 is CASSQDHEQPQHF. CDR3 coding DNA: TGCGCCAGCAGCCAAGATCATGAACAGCCCCAGCATTTT.